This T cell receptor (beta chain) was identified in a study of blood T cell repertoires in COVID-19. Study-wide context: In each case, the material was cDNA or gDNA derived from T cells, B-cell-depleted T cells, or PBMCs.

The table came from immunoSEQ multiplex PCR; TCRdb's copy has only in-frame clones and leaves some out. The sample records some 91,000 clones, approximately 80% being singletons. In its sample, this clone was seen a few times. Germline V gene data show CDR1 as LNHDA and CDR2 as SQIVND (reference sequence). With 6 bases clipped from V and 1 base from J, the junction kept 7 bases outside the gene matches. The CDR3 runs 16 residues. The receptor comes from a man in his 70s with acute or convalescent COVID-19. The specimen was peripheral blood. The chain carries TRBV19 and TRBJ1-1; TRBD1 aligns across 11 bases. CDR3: CASSDRDRGGNTEAFF. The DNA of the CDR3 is TGTGCCAGTAGCGACCGGGACAGGGGGGGGAACACTGAAGCTTTCTTT.